Listed below are T cell receptor beta chains from one sample, sequenced in a study of CD4+ T cells in melanoma. TCRdb keeps only in-frame clones here, not all; method: immunoSEQ multiplex PCR. This table has roughly 10,000 clones, around three quarters appearing once. Sequencing was done on a sample of cells from a culture (not recorded whether cultured in vitro). These receptors were collected from a human donor with melanoma. The conserved cysteine and the conserved F or W are not part of the CDR3 here. Each record gives: V gene, J gene, CDR3 protein.

>TRBV18|TRBJ2-7
ASSTASRGYEQY
>TRBV6-4|TRBJ1-2
AGHLTGDLYGYT
>TRBV6-1|TRBJ1-1
ASSEVQGRLEAF
>TRBV5-1|TRBJ1-2
ASSPLSQDYGYT
>TRBV4-1|TRBJ1-1
ASSPQRSMNTEAF
>TRBV5-1|TRBJ2-2
ASSHKNTGELF
>TRBV7-9|TRBJ1-1
ASTPPGSGTEAF
>TRBV12-5|TRBJ2-2
ASGSNGELF
>TRBV6-1|TRBJ1-2
ASSGTGDHYGYT
>TRBV3-1/TRBV3-2|TRBJ2-3
ASSQDDGGGIPSTDTQY
>TRBV5-5|TRBJ1-2
ASSLRQGDRRGYT
>TRBV19|TRBJ1-2
ASRAGRGYGYT
>TRBV5-1|TRBJ2-3
ASSLGLGGRGTDTQY
>TRBV7-2|TRBJ2-7
ASRSLGLGRASSYEQY
>TRBV10-3|TRBJ2-3
AISGSSSGASTDTQY
>TRBV5-1|TRBJ2-5
ASSQRQGKETQY
>TRBV6-9|TRBJ2-3
ASSYRGGGDTQY
>TRBV6-6|TRBJ1-2
ASSYPADSANYGYT
>TRBV6-2/TRBV6-3|TRBJ1-4
ASSYSGEKLF
>TRBV2|TRBJ1-5
ASRRTGDQPQH
>TRBV6-6|TRBJ2-1
ASSSFYEQF
>TRBV24-1|TRBJ2-3
ATSDPSDTQY
>TRBV6-5|TRBJ1-1
ASRRGTETEAF
>TRBV20-1|TRBJ1-2
SARADYGYT
>TRBV30|TRBJ2-1
AWSRDRAYEQF
>TRBV9|TRBJ1-2
ASSVGVDSSYGYT
>TRBV18|TRBJ2-7
ASSPASDRGHEQY
>TRBV7-3|TRBJ2-3
ASSSLAGGRDTQY
>TRBV15|TRBJ2-5
ATSKTSLKTQY
>TRBV14|TRBJ2-7
ASSQESYSGRDNSYEQY
>TRBV3-1/TRBV3-2|TRBJ1-6
ASSQGVGYRDSPLH
>TRBV9|TRBJ2-1
ASSVYSGGTGEQF
>TRBV30|TRBJ1-5
AWSPQGGQPQH
>TRBV7-9|TRBJ1-1
ASSSQGVGNTEAF
>TRBV7-3|TRBJ2-2
ASSLRGGGGTGELF
>TRBV11-1|TRBJ1-6
ASSLDGNSPLH
>TRBV19|TRBJ2-1
ASSIIAGGHHEQF
>TRBV5-4|TRBJ2-7
ASSPGTGSYEQY
>TRBV7-8|TRBJ1-2
ASSFLAREGNYGYT
>TRBV25-1|TRBJ2-1
ASSEYSVPANEQF
>TRBV6-4|TRBJ2-3
ASSDVPSTDTQY
>TRBV11-2|TRBJ1-2
ASSLAGNYGYT
>TRBV7-2|TRBJ1-5
ASSLEISNQPQH
>TRBV28|TRBJ1-4
ASSGGGRSEKLF
>TRBV6-2/TRBV6-3|TRBJ2-1
ASSYSPPSGLYNEQF
>TRBV6-1|TRBJ1-5
ASSANPDRFNQPQH
>TRBV3-1/TRBV3-2|TRBJ1-5
ASSQDNSEQPQH
>TRBV7-9|TRBJ1-2
ASSLVDRGSRRLYGYT